This T cell receptor beta chain was captured in a study of blood T cell repertoires in COVID-19. In the study's own analysis: Reference gene primers were amplified, and this amplification served to estimate nucleated cell counts. Method: immunoSEQ multiplex PCR; TCRdb's copy keeps in-frame clones and lacks some. That table is the source of V, J and clone size, and D and trimming were worked out from the DNA. The sample holds fewer than 200,000 clones, around 67% seen once. The CDR3 runs 13 residues. V lost 7 bases and J lost 4, with 11 bases in between. The V gene's germline CDR1 is LNHDA and CDR2 SQIVND (reference sequence).

The genes are TRBV19 and TRBJ1-5; D remains ambiguous. The clonotype was recovered from a woman older than 75 with acute or convalescent COVID-19. The material sequenced was peripheral blood. CDR3 sequence reads: CASTSFGNQPQHF. For the CDR3, the DNA is TGTGCCAGTACCTCCTTCGGGAATCAGCCCCAGCATTTT.